One sample yielded the 23 T cell receptor beta chains listed below, sequenced in a study of T cells after yellow fever vaccination. MiXCR, run by TCRdb on the 5' RACE reads, gives a single entry per CDR3 protein. The sample comprises roughly 300,000 distinct CDR3 sequences, around 6.8% of which are singletons, and about a sixth rests with the top ten. The sample in question was PBMCs, obtained approximately 47 days after the first yellow fever vaccination. Receptor source: a man aged 18 to 30 who received the YFV17D yellow fever vaccine.

A few counts support this clonotype. The chain combines TRBV7-6 with TRBJ1-1; D possibly corresponds to TRBD1 (5 bases). Germline CDR1 SGHVS, CDR2 FNYEAQ. V lost 5 bases, J lost 3 bases, and 16 bases lay in between. The CDR3 totals 15 residues. The CDR3: CASSPPGREHTEAFF. CDR3 bases: TGTGCCAGCAGCCCTCCCGGCAGGGAGCACACTGAAGCTTTCTTT.

This clonotype has a count of ten or more. The junction departs from germline at one end; a sequencing error may be responsible. This chain uses TRBV7-7 with TRBJ2-6; D gene ambiguous. CDR1 SSHAT and CDR2 FNYEAQ come from the germline V gene (reference sequence). CDR3 size: 16 residues. This chain's CDR3 is CASSFTDSSGANVLTF. CDR3 in DNA: TGTGCTAGCAGCTTCACGGATTCCTCTGGGGCCAACGTCCTGACTTTC.

This rearrangement joins TRBV2 to TRBJ2-5; TRBD2 matches at 9 bases. The CDR3 spans 15 residues. Unmatched junction bases numbered 8, after V lost 2 bases and J lost 7 bases. Germline V lookup: CDR1 SNHLY, CDR2 FYNNEI. DNA of the CDR3: TGTGCCAGCAGTGAAAGGCTAGCGGGGTCGACGACCCAGTACTTC. Translating it yields CASSERLAGSTTQYF.

The chain carries TRBV7-2 and TRBJ1-2; 8 bases are shared with TRBD1. Germline trimming cut 4 bases from V and 5 bases from J; bases unmatched to any gene: 9. The CDR3 extends over 15 amino acids. CDR1 and CDR2 from the germline V gene are SGHTA and FQGNSA. CDR3 nucleotide sequence: TGTGCCAGCAGCTGGGGGACAGGATCTTTTTATGGCTACACCTTC. This encodes CASSWGTGSFYGYTF.

The genes are TRBV20-1 and TRBJ1-5, with D maybe TRBD1 (6 bases). CDR1 is DFQATT, CDR2 SNEGSKA, per germline (reference sequence). V was trimmed by 6 bases and J by 6 bases, leaving 15 bases between them. There are 13 residues in the CDR3. Here the CDR3 reads CSATQGASQPQHF. CDR3 nucleotides: TGCAGTGCGACACAGGGCGCTAGTCAGCCCCAGCATTTT.

There are a few counts of this clonotype. This chain links TRBV7-9 with TRBJ2-2, with D perhaps matching TRBD2 (5 bases). The V end was cut by 5 bases, the J end by 1 base, with 11 bases between. The CDR3 is 15 amino acids. CDR1 is SEHNR, CDR2 FQNEAQ, per germline (reference sequence). CDR3 nucleotides: TGTGCCAGCAGCCCACTAGGCGGGAACACCGGGGAGCTGTTTTTT. Translation: CASSPLGGNTGELFF.

This clonotype was detected a few times. This rearrangement joins TRBV20-1 to TRBJ2-3, with 11 bases lining up with TRBD2. Trimming cost V 6 bases and J 1 base; bases outside gene matches: 15. Germline V gene sequence: CDR1 DFQATT, CDR2 SNEGSKA (reference sequence). This CDR3 has 18 amino acids. The CDR3 DNA reads TGCAGTGCCGAGTCGAACTCTCGGGGACTAGCGGGCACAGATACGCAGTATTTT. Amino acids: CSAESNSRGLAGTDTQYF.

In its sample, this clonotype was seen a few times. V usage is TRBV7-2 and J usage is TRBJ2-3; no clear D. V was cut by 8 bases and J by 0 bases, with 6 bases left in between. Germline CDR1 reads SGHTA; CDR2 reads FQGNSA. The CDR3 has 12 residues. CDR3 sequence: CASGISTDTQYF. CDR3 nucleotides: TGTGCCAGCGGGATTAGCACAGATACGCAGTATTTT.

In its sample, this clonotype was seen many times. In DNA, the CDR3 is TGTGCCAGCAAGGTCCGCCAGGGGCAGCCCTACAATGAGCAGTTCTTC. Protein product: CASKVRQGQPYNEQFF. The genes are TRBV2 and TRBJ2-1, with D tentatively TRBD1 (6 bases). Germline V CDR1 and CDR2: SNHLY, FYNNEI. The CDR3 spans 16 residues. Trimming removed 7 bases at V and 2 bases at J, with 18 bases between.

This clonotype was picked up a small number of times. This chain links TRBV9 with TRBJ2-1; 11 bases line up with TRBD2. After removal of 0 bases from V and 6 bases from J, the junction contained 11 bases not matched to a gene. The length of the CDR3 is 18 residues. Germline V CDR1 and CDR2: SGDLS, YYNGEE. The CDR3 nucleotides are TGTGCCAGCAGCGTAGAGGCTAGCGGGGGGCTCGGTCCCAATGAGCAGTTCTTC. This gives the protein CASSVEASGGLGPNEQFF.

This clonotype has only a few counts. The rearrangement joins TRBV2 to TRBJ2-2; D possibly corresponds to TRBD2 (5 bases). Germline V CDR1 and CDR2: SNHLY, FYNNEI. The V and J ends lost 2 bases and 5 bases respectively, with 9 bases between them. The CDR3 runs 14 residues. DNA for the CDR3: TGTGCCAGCAGTGAACGCTGGACTACCGGGGAGCTGTTTTTT. Protein: CASSERWTTGELFF.

In this sample, this clonotype turned up many times. This rearrangement joins TRBV5-6 to TRBJ2-5; D might be TRBD1 (5 bases). This CDR3 has 13 residues. Trimming removed 0 bases at V and 5 bases at J, with 8 bases between. CDR1 and CDR2 from the germline V gene are SGHDT and YYEEEE. The CDR3 reads CASSLAGWETQYF. The CDR3 bases are TGTGCCAGCAGCTTGGCAGGGTGGGAGACCCAGTACTTC.

This clonotype has ten or more counts. V is TRBV5-1 and J is TRBJ2-7; 8 bases are a match to TRBD2. The CDR3 loop spans 16 amino acids. The V gene's germline CDR1 is SGHRS and CDR2 YFSETQ. V lost 3 bases and J lost 0; bases outside the gene matches: 8. The CDR3 DNA sequence: TGCGCCAGCAGCTCGCCGGTTGCGGGGGGCTCCTACGAGCAGTACTTC. It yields the protein CASSSPVAGGSYEQYF.

This clonotype showed up many times. This sequence joins TRBV6-5 and TRBJ2-3, with D tentatively TRBD1 or TRBD2 (6 bases each). Germline lookup yields CDR1 MNHEY and CDR2 SVGAGI. Trimming took 0 bases from V and 4 from J, leaving 11 bases between them. The CDR3 runs to 15 residues. The CDR3 loop reads CASSYSAGGSDTQYF. CDR3 coding DNA: TGTGCCAGCAGTTACTCAGCCGGGGGCTCAGATACGCAGTATTTT.

This clonotype was recorded a few times. The chain employs TRBV5-8 and TRBJ1-5; 9 positions agree with TRBD1. This CDR3 region has 13 residues. Looked up from germline, CDR1 is SGHTS and CDR2 is YDEGEE. V lost 6 bases and J lost 5; bases outside the gene matches: 3. The CDR3 bases are TGTGCCAGCAACGGGGACAGGGATCAGCCCCAGCATTTT. Amino acids: CASNGDRDQPQHF.

This clonotype was counted many times. The V gene is TRBV11-1, the J gene TRBJ2-3; TRBD2 matches at 9 bases. Germline V lookup: CDR1 SGHAT, CDR2 FQDESV (reference sequence). Trimming removed 5 bases from V and 2 bases from J; junction bases left unmatched: 14. CDR3 size: 18 residues. CDR3 nucleotide sequence: TGTGCCAGCAGCCCTAGTTTAGCGGGGGACGGGATCACAGATACGCAGTATTTT. Its translation is CASSPSLAGDGITDTQYF.

This clonotype has only a few counts. The chain uses TRBV20-1 and TRBJ1-6; no reliable D call. The germline V and J ends were trimmed by 3 bases and 4 bases, with 10 bases remaining between them. In germline, CDR1 is DFQATT, CDR2 SNEGSKA (reference sequence). This CDR3 has 14 amino acids. CDR3 sequence: CSASPRAYNSPLHF. The DNA for the CDR3 is TGCAGTGCTAGCCCCCGGGCGTATAATTCACCCCTCCACTTT.

This clonotype appeared a single time. The chain employs TRBV5-1 and TRBJ2-3, with unresolved D. This CDR3 is 16 amino acids long. Germline CDR1 SGHRS, CDR2 YFSETQ. V lost 0 bases to trimming and J lost 0 bases, with 11 bases between them. The CDR3 DNA follows: TGCGCCAGCAGCTTGGAGAGGCTCGCTAGCACAGATACGCAGTATTTT. It encodes CASSLERLASTDTQYF.

The V and J genes are TRBV2 and TRBJ1-2; D gene unclear. The CDR3 has 11 amino acids. Trimming shortened V by 9 bases and J by 0 bases, and 5 bases separated the two germline ends. In germline, CDR1 is SNHLY, CDR2 FYNNEI. CDR3 sequence: CARQPNYGYTF. The CDR3 DNA reads TGTGCCAGACAGCCTAACTATGGCTACACCTTC.

This clonotype appeared many times. The chain recombines TRBV7-9 with TRBJ2-3; no clear D. CDR1 and CDR2 (germline): SEHNR, FQNEAQ (reference sequence). The CDR3 contains 12 residues. Trimming took off 4 bases at V and 3 bases at J, with 5 bases between the two ends. The CDR3 DNA reads as TGTGCCAGCAGCTACACGACAGATACGCAGTATTTT. Translation gives CASSYTTDTQYF.

The chain is built from TRBV5-4 and TRBJ1-1; 7 bases match TRBD1. Germline CDR1 and CDR2: SGHNT and YYREEE (reference sequence). The CDR3 contains 15 residues. After removal of 5 bases from V and 2 bases from J, the junction contained 9 bases not matched to a gene. The CDR3 nucleotides read TGTGCCAGCAGTCCGCTGGGACAGTTCAACACTGAAGCTTTCTTT. Encoded protein: CASSPLGQFNTEAFF.

The table lists this clonotype with many counts. The chain uses TRBV5-1 and TRBJ2-7, with TRBD2 identical over 8 bases. The germline gives CDR1 SGHRS, CDR2 YFSETQ. The CDR3 consists of 15 residues. The ends lost 5 bases at V and 0 bases at J; junction bases unmatched: 7. The CDR3 here is CASRVGLASSYEQYF. CDR3 in DNA: TGCGCCAGCAGAGTCGGACTAGCAAGCTCCTACGAGCAGTACTTC.

This clonotype was seen a handful of times. The chain has TRBV7-9 and TRBJ2-1, with a tentative D call TRBD1 (6 bases). The ends were cut back, 6 bases at V and 4 bases at J, with 16 bases in the middle. This CDR3 is built from 15 residues. Looked up from germline, CDR1 is SEHNR and CDR2 is FQNEAQ (reference sequence). In DNA, the CDR3 is TGTGCCAGCAGTTACCGGGACAAGCCTTACAATGAGCAGTTCTTC. Its protein product is CASSYRDKPYNEQFF.